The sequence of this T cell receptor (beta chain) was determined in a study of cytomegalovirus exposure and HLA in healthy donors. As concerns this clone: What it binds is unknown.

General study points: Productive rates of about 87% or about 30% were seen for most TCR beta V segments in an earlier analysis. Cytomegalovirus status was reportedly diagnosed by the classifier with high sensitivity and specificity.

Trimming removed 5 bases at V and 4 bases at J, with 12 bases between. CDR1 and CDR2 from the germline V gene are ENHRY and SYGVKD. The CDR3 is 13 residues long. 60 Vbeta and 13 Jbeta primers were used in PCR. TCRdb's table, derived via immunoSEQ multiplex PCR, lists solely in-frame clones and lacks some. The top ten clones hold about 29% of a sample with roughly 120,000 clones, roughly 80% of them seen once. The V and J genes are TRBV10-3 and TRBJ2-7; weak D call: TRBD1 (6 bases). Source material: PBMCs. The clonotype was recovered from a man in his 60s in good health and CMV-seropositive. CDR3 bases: TGTGCCATCAGTAACACCAGGGGTTACGAGCAGTACTTC. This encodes CAISNTRGYEQYF.